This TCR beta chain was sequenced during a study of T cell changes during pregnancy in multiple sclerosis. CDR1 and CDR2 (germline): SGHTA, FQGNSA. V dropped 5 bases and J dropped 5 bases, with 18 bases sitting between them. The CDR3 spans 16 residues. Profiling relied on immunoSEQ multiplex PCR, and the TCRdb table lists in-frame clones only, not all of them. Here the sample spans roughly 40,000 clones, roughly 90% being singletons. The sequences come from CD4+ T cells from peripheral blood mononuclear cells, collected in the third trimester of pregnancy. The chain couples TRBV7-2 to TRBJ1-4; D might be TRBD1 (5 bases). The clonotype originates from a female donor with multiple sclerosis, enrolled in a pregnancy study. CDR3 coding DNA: TGTGCCAGCAGCCCGGGGCGCGGGGCAGGGAATGAAAAACTGTTTTTT. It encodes CASSPGRGAGNEKLFF.